The 28 T cell receptor beta chains listed next were all sequenced from one sample in a study of OX40 agonist ivuxolimab in advanced cancers. Here immunoSEQ multiplex PCR was the method, and the copy in TCRdb shows in-frame clones only, minus some. The top ten clones hold 5% of a sample with roughly 72,000 clones, roughly 80% of them seen once. The sequencing here drew on CD4+ or CD8+ T cells sorted from blood, taken in a trial of the OX40 agonist ivuxolimab. The receptors stem from an adult with an advanced solid tumor such as melanoma, head and neck, liver or kidney cancer.

The CDR3 coding sequence is TGTGCCTGGAGGCTAACAGGGGCTCCAGATACGCAGTATTTT. Translated: CAWRLTGAPDTQYF. This chain joins TRBV30 and TRBJ2-3; 7 bases are a match to TRBD1. Per germline, CDR1 GTSNPN and CDR2 SVGIG (reference sequence). Unmatched junction bases numbered 7, after V lost 3 bases and J lost 4 bases. The CDR3 loop spans 14 amino acids.

This clone was seen a few times. The genes are TRBV7-8 and TRBJ2-7; D unclear. The CDR3 sequence is 13 residues long. Germline CDR1 and CDR2: SGHVS and FQNEAQ. Trimming took off 2 bases at V and 6 bases at J, with 11 bases between the two ends. The CDR3 nucleotides read TGTGCCAGCAGCTTATCCGAACGTACCGAGCAGTACTTC. As protein: CASSLSERTEQYF.

V and J are TRBV25-1 and TRBJ2-1, with 8 bases identical to TRBD2. CDR1 and CDR2 (germline): MGHDK, SYGVNS. Losses at the gene ends were 6 bases for V and 1 base for J; bases not matched to a gene: 2. The CDR3 loop spans 14 amino acids. The CDR3 region is CASSLAGSYNEQFF. The CDR3 DNA is TGTGCCAGCAGCCTAGCGGGTTCCTACAATGAGCAGTTCTTC.

The chain uses TRBV19 and TRBJ2-2; 8 bases align to TRBD2. Per the germline V gene, CDR1 is LNHDA and CDR2 is SQIVND (reference sequence). J lost 6 bases, V lost 8 bases, and 11 bases had no gene match. This CDR3 has 15 amino acids. The CDR3 sequence: CASSRLAGAAGELFF. CDR3 nucleotide sequence: TGTGCCAGTTCGCGGCTAGCGGGTGCAGCCGGGGAGCTGTTTTTT.

This clone has at least ten counts. The rearrangement joins TRBV18 to TRBJ1-5; D is possibly TRBD1 (5 bases). The V end was cut by 8 bases, the J end by 2 bases, with 16 bases between. The CDR3 length is 15 residues. The germline CDR1 and CDR2 sequences are KGHSH and LQKENI. Here the CDR3 DNA reads TGTGCCAGCAAATCGGGGGGAGGGGGCAATCAGCCCCAGCATTTT. Protein product: CASKSGGGGNQPQHF.

This clone was detected only a few times. This rearrangement joins TRBV12-2 to TRBJ1-1. TRBV12-2 is a known pseudogene. The CDR3 runs 17 residues. CDR3 nucleotide sequence: TGTGCAAGTCGCGCCAGCGAAGGTTCTGTCCGGAACACTGAAGCTTTCTTT. This translates into CASRASEGSVRNTEAFF.

The rearrangement links TRBV19 to TRBJ1-6; no clear D. Germline CDR1 is LNHDA and CDR2 is SQIVND (reference sequence). Trimming stripped 5 bases from V and 9 bases from J, with 11 bases between. The CDR3 runs to 13 residues. CDR3 in DNA: TGTGCCAGTAGTCCATGGGGTACTTCACCCCTCCACTTT. This encodes CASSPWGTSPLHF.

The rearrangement joins TRBV6-1 to TRBJ2-3; tentatively, D is TRBD1 or TRBD2 (5 bases each). The CDR3 is made up of 14 amino acids. Trimming removed 6 bases from V and 1 base from J, with 11 bases in between. Germline CDR1 is MNHNS and CDR2 is SASEGT. This CDR3 reads CASRPGDGTDTQYF. The CDR3 DNA reads TGTGCCAGCAGGCCCGGGGACGGCACAGATACGCAGTATTTT.

The chain has TRBV4-2 and TRBJ2-7; 9 nucleotides agree with TRBD2. The CDR3 sequence is 17 residues long. The germline V gene encodes CDR1 LGHNA and CDR2 YNFKEQ. Trimming took 4 bases from V and 2 from J; bases not matched to a gene: 12. The CDR3 sequence is CASSPQGGAGGAYEQYF. The CDR3 coding sequence is TGTGCCAGCAGCCCCCAAGGGGGAGCGGGAGGTGCCTACGAGCAGTACTTC.

This chain links TRBV6-4 with TRBJ2-3; D is perhaps TRBD2 (6 bases). This CDR3 comprises 16 residues. Germline V gene lookup returns CDR1 MRHNA and CDR2 SNTAGT. V was pared by 3 bases and J by 4 bases, with 17 bases between. CDR3 in amino acids: CASSEGAGSSSDTQYF. CDR3 in DNA: TGTGCCAGCAGTGAAGGCGCCGGGAGTAGTTCAGATACGCAGTATTTT.

The chain combines TRBV4-3 with TRBJ1-2; perhaps TRBD1 as D (5 bases). The V gene's germline CDR1 is LGHNA and CDR2 YSLEER. The CDR3 consists of 15 residues. V lost 1 base, J lost 8 bases, and 17 bases lay in between. CDR3 coding DNA: TGCGCCAGCAGCCAAGCCTCAGGGAGGCCGGGAGGCTACACCTTC. This gives the protein CASSQASGRPGGYTF.

The CDR3 protein is CASSSLTGLQFF. The CDR3 nucleotides are TGTGCCAGCAGTTCCTTAACGGGACTTCAGTTCTTC. The V and J genes are TRBV6-5 and TRBJ2-1, with D maybe TRBD2 (6 bases). Trimming removed 4 bases from V and 13 bases from J, with 14 bases in between. This CDR3 contains 12 residues. The germline CDR1 and CDR2 sequences are MNHEY and SVGAGI.

This clone was seen just once. The chain is built from TRBV9 and TRBJ1-5; tentative D call: TRBD1 (6 bases). Germline-derived CDR1 and CDR2 are SGDLS and YYNGEE. V was pared by 0 bases and J by 2 bases, with 12 bases between. The CDR3 totals 16 residues. The CDR3 region has the DNA TGTGCCAGCAGCGTAGGGGGGGGCTCAGGCAATCAGCCCCAGCATTTT. Translating it yields CASSVGGGSGNQPQHF.

V and J are TRBV18 and TRBJ2-5, with 8 bases matching TRBD1. This CDR3 region has 13 residues. V was pared by 6 bases and J by 11 bases, with 11 bases of the junction left unmatched. Per the germline V gene, CDR1 is KGHSH and CDR2 is LQKENI. The CDR3 sequence: CASSPERTGGQYF. CDR3 nucleotide sequence: TGTGCCAGCTCTCCGGAGAGAACAGGGGGTCAGTACTTC.

The genes are TRBV7-2 and TRBJ2-5; D gene uncertain. The V end was cut by 6 bases, the J end by 5 bases, with 7 bases between. CDR1 and CDR2 (germline): SGHTA, FQGNSA. This CDR3 is 11 amino acids long. The CDR3 reads CASSDLETQYF. CDR3 sequence (DNA): TGTGCCAGCAGTGACTTGGAGACCCAGTACTTC.

This clone was picked up a small number of times. The rearrangement links TRBV7-6 to TRBJ2-7; D call uncertain. Germline CDR1 SGHVS, CDR2 FNYEAQ. V gave up 6 bases and J gave up 6 bases, with 12 bases separating them. The CDR3 extends over 12 amino acids. The CDR3 DNA sequence: TGTGCCAGCAGTATCAAGAACGGCGAGCAGTACTTC. Its protein product is CASSIKNGEQYF. The full variable domain, its missing parts supplied by reference TRBV7-6 and TRBJ2-7, is GAGVSQSPRYKVTKRGQDVALRCDPISGHVSLYWYRQALGQGPEFLTYFNYEAQQDKSGLPNDRFSAERPEGSISTLTIQRTEQRDSAMYRCASSIKNGEQYFGPGTRLTVT.

This chain joins TRBV6-6 and TRBJ2-2; no clear D gene. CDR1 is MNHNY and CDR2 is SVGAGI in the germline V gene (reference sequence). The V and J ends lost 4 bases and 1 base respectively, with 7 bases between them. This CDR3 spans 14 amino acids. The CDR3 DNA reads as TGTGCCAGCAGTTTCGGCGGGAACACCGGGGAGCTGTTTTTT. As protein: CASSFGGNTGELFF.

The chain combines TRBV7-9 with TRBJ2-7, with TRBD1 identical over 7 bases. Per germline, CDR1 SEHNR and CDR2 FQNEAQ (reference sequence). V lost 5 bases, J lost 5 bases, and 3 bases stayed unmatched. The CDR3 is 12 residues long. The CDR3 coding sequence is TGTGCCAGCAGCCGACAGGGTGACGAGCAGTACTTC. The encoded protein is CASSRQGDEQYF.

This clone was detected a few times. The chain couples TRBV7-6 to TRBJ1-6; 7 bases fit TRBD1. The CDR3 covers 18 residues. Germline trimming cut 2 bases from V and 9 bases from J; bases unmatched to any gene: 16. CDR1 and CDR2 (germline): SGHVS, FNYEAQ. The chain's CDR3 is CASSLFPTGEKYGSPLHF. The CDR3 nucleotides are TGTGCCAGCAGCTTATTCCCCACAGGGGAGAAATACGGTTCACCCCTCCACTTT.

This chain connects TRBV5-1 to TRBJ2-5; 9 bases agree with TRBD1. This CDR3 spans 13 amino acids. Germline-derived CDR1 and CDR2 are SGHRS and YFSETQ. The ends lost 4 bases at V and 4 bases at J; junction bases unmatched: 2. The DNA for the CDR3 is TGCGCCAGCAGCCCGGGACAGGGAGAGACCCAGTACTTC. Encoded protein: CASSPGQGETQYF.

The rearrangement links TRBV14 to TRBJ1-1, with TRBD1 as a possible D gene (6 bases). The CDR3 totals 16 residues. Trimming removed 1 base from V and 0 bases from J, with 12 bases in between. The germline gives CDR1 SGHDN, CDR2 FVKESK. The CDR3: CASSQVKGVLNTEAFF. Written as DNA, the CDR3 is TGTGCCAGCAGCCAAGTGAAGGGGGTTTTGAACACTGAAGCTTTCTTT.

The chain has TRBV29-1 and TRBJ2-7, with 10 nucleotides matching TRBD1. The CDR3 extends over 14 amino acids. V dropped 7 bases and J dropped 2; count of bases not matched to a gene: 8. Germline CDR1 and CDR2: SQVTM and ANQGSEA. DNA of the CDR3: TGCAGCGCCGCCTTAGGGACAGGGGCCTACGAGCAGTACTTC. This encodes CSAALGTGAYEQYF.

In regard to this clone: Germline and junction disagree at one end, which may indicate a read error. The rearrangement links TRBV9 to TRBJ2-7; D is uncertain. The germline gives CDR1 SGDLS, CDR2 YYNGEE. The CDR3 has 14 amino acids. CDR3 DNA sequence: TGTGTCAGCACCCCTCCGAACCGAGACTACGAGCAGTACTTC. This translates into CVSTPPNRDYEQYF.

The chain combines TRBV9 with TRBJ2-1; TRBD2 matches 12 bases. The CDR3 is 16 amino acids. Looked up from germline, CDR1 is SGDLS and CDR2 is YYNGEE. Trimming took 4 bases from V and 6 from J; bases not matched to a gene: 8. Here the CDR3 DNA reads TGTGCCAGCAGCCACTCCGGGACTAGCGGGCCCAATGAGCAGTTCTTC. As protein: CASSHSGTSGPNEQFF.

On this clone: Possible read error: a much larger clone is one base away. The genes are TRBV5-1 and TRBJ1-5, with unresolved D. CDR1 and CDR2 (germline): SGHRS, YFSETQ. This CDR3 spans 11 amino acids. CDR3 loop: CASSFNQLQHF. CDR3 coding DNA: TGCGCCAGCAGCTTCAATCAGCTCCAGCATTTT.

This clone was found a few times. The chain employs TRBV18 and TRBJ2-1; D not certain. Trimming took off 1 base at V and 7 bases at J, with 17 bases between the two ends. CDR1 is KGHSH, CDR2 LQKENI, per germline. There are 16 residues in the CDR3. CDR3 in amino acids: CASSPQNSFSGNEQFF. CDR3 coding DNA: TGTGCCAGCTCACCACAGAACTCCTTCTCTGGGAATGAGCAGTTCTTC. Full variable domain (rest looked up from reference TRBV18 and TRBJ2-1): NAGVMQNPRHLVRRRGQEARLRCSPMKGHSHVYWYRQLPEEGLKFMVYLQKENIIDESGMPKERFSAEFPKEGPSILRIQQVVRGDSAAYFCASSPQNSFSGNEQFFGPGTRLTVL.

This sequence joins TRBV5-1 and TRBJ1-4, with 7 bases fitting TRBD1. Losses at the gene ends were 4 bases for V and 2 bases for J; bases not matched to a gene: 5. The length of the CDR3 is 15 residues. Germline V CDR1 and CDR2: SGHRS, YFSETQ. The CDR3 sequence: CASSDGQATNEKLFF. In DNA, the CDR3 is TGCGCCAGCAGCGATGGACAGGCCACTAATGAAAAACTGTTTTTT.

The chain recombines TRBV6-6 with TRBJ2-1; 9 bases match TRBD1. V shed 7 bases, J shed 4 bases, and the junction held 5 bases outside the gene matches. Germline CDR1 is MNHNY and CDR2 is SVGAGI (reference sequence). This CDR3 has 14 residues. CDR3 sequence (DNA): TGTGCCAGCAATGGACAGGGGAGGTACAATGAGCAGTTCTTC. Encoded protein: CASNGQGRYNEQFF.